This T cell receptor (beta chain) comes out of a study of T cells in Graves' hyperthyroidism and ophthalmopathy. V lost 7 bases and J 3 bases, leaving 13 bases between the germline ends. CDR1 is SQVTM, CDR2 ANQGSEA, per germline. This CDR3 spans 12 amino acids. There were TCR beta CDR3 regions amplified from RNA transcripts. The HTBI primer set drove a first-round RT-PCR of the TCR CDR3. A single record per CDR3 protein comes from TCRdb applying MiXCR to the multiplex PCR reads. The sample contains 600,000 to 700,000 distinct CDR3 sequences, just under 45% of which appear only once. Uncontrolled infection, other autoimmune disease, pregnancy or lactation led to exclusion. Based on clinical symptoms, serum thyroxine and TRAb, thyroid ultrasound and orbital computed tomography, diagnoses were reached. Study-wide findings and caveats: Ophthalmopathy, which appeared later, was predicted by the model a median about 6.8 months before onset.

This clonotype was counted ten times or more. Antigen: not known. The chain joins TRBV29-1 to TRBJ2-7; D could derive from TRBD1 or TRBD2 (5 bases each). The sequence was collected from an adult man with Graves' disease, either hyperthyroidism or ophthalmopathy (not recorded which). Sequencing was performed on peripheral blood or thyroid tissue (not recorded which). The CDR3 loop reads CSAGDGFYEQYF. The CDR3 DNA sequence: TGCAGCGCTGGGGACGGATTCTACGAGCAGTACTTC.